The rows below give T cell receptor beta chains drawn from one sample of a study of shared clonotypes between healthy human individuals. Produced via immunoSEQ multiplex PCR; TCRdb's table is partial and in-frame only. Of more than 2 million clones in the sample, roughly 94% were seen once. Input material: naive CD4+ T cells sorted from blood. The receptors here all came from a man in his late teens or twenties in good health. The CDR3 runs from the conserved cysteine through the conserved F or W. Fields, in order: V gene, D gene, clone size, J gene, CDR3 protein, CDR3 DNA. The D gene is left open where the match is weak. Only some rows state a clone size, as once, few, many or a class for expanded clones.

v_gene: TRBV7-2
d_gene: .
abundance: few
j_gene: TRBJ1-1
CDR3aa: CASSLGRNTEAFF
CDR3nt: TGTGCCAGCAGCTTAGGGCGGAACACTGAAGCTTTCTTT

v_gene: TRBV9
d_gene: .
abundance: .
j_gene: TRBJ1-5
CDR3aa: CASSGQGSNQPQHF
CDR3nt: TGTGCCAGCAGCGGTCAGGGGAGCAATCAGCCCCAGCATTTT

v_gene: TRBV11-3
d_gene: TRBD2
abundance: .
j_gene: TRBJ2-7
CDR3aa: CASSLAGGEIYEQYF
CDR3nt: TGTGCCAGCAGCTTAGCGGGAGGCGAGATCTACGAGCAGTACTTC

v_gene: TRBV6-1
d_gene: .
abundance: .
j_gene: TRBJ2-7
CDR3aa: CASSEAGTGSLSEQYF
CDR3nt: TGTGCCAGCAGTGAAGCAGGCACAGGGTCTTTGAGCGAGCAGTACTTC

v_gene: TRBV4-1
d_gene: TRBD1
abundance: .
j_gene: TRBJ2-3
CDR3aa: CASSQDGTVTDTQYF
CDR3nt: TGCGCCAGCAGCCAAGATGGGACAGTCACAGATACGCAGTATTTT

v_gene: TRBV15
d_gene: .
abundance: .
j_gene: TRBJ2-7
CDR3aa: CATSRGAGLSYEQYF
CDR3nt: TGTGCCACCAGCAGAGGAGCAGGATTATCCTACGAGCAGTACTTC

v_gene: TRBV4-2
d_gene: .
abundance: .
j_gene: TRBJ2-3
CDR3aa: CASSRVSLTSTDTQYF
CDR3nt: TGTGCCAGCAGCCGTGTCTCGCTAACTAGCACAGATACGCAGTATTTT

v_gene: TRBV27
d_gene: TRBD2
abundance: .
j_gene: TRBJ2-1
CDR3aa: CASSLAGGPYNEQFF
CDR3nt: TGTGCCAGCAGCCTAGCGGGAGGGCCCTACAATGAGCAGTTCTTC

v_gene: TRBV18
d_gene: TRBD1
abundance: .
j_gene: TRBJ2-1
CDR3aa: CASSPRDSYNEQFF
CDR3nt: TGTGCCAGCTCACCCCGGGACAGCTACAATGAGCAGTTCTTC

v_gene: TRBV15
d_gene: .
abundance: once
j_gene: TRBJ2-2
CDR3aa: CATSSQGTDTGELFF
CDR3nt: TGTGCCACCAGCAGCCAGGGGACGGACACCGGGGAGCTGTTTTTT

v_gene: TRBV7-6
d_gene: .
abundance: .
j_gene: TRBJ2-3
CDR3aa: CASSSGISDTQYF
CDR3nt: TGTGCCAGCAGCTCCGGGATTTCAGATACGCAGTATTTT

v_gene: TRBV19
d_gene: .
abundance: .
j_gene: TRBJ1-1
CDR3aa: CATRGQAMNTEAFF
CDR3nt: TGTGCCACCCGCGGTCAGGCTATGAACACTGAAGCTTTCTTT

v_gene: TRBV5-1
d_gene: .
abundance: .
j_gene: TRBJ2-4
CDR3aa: CASSLARAEAKNIQYF
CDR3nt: TGCGCCAGCAGCTTGGCCCGGGCGGAAGCCAAAAACATTCAGTACTTC

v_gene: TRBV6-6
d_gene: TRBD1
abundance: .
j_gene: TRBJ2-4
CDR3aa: CASSYSGQGSKNIQYF
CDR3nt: TGTGCCAGCAGTTACTCGGGACAGGGGTCCAAAAACATTCAGTACTTC

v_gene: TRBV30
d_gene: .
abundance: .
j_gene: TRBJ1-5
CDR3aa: CAWSFGGGDQPQHF
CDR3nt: TGTGCCTGGAGTTTCGGCGGGGGGGATCAGCCCCAGCATTTT

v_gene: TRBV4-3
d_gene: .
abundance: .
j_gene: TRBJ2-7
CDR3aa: CASSQEWGTNYEQYF
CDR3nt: TGCGCCAGCAGCCAAGAGTGGGGTACTAACTACGAGCAGTACTTC

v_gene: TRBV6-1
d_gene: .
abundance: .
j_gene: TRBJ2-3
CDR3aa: CASNHLGTDTQYF
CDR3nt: TGTGCCAGCAACCACCTAGGCACAGATACGCAGTATTTT

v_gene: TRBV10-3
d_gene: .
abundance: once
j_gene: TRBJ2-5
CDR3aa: CAIGSASGQETQYF
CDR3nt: TGTGCCATAGGGTCAGCATCAGGGCAAGAGACCCAGTACTTC